Included here is one T cell receptor (beta chain) sequence, with context. The clone's antigen remains unknown. No quality values exist for individual bases; no much larger clone is one base distant. The V end loses 0 bases and the J end loses 2 bases, and a stretch of 9 bases separates them. Looking up the germline V gene yields CDR1 SGDLS and CDR2 YYNGEE. The CDR3 goes from the cysteine to the phenylalanine over 15 residues. Only the CDR3 region is kept as DNA, spanning 45 bases read in frame from base 1. The entry originates in a study of T cell responses to AZD1222 COVID-19 vaccine (dated by TCRdb to 2020 to 2022). For context, the study as a whole: TCR sequencing covered over 230 trial participants: 207 given two doses of AZD1222 and 26 given two doses of MenACWY control vaccine. Trial participants were enrolled into age subgroups of 18-55, 56-69 and 70-plus years, which contained about 150, 28 and 57 TCR-sequenced participants, respectively. Study-wide conclusions, independent of this receptor: Epitopes outside the regions mutated in the B.1.351 and B.1.1.7 variants were reportedly recognized by nearly half of the unique spike-specific TCRs. In the small 56-69-year group, the increase in depth fell short of significance, most likely because of low power. Conclusions about previously exposed vaccinees are limited, since just five to seven AZD1222 recipients were seropositive for SARS-CoV-2 at baseline. Because no samples from the day 14 peak response were available, repertoires could be characterized only after the peak T cell response. After two AZD1222 doses, both the breadth and the depth of spike-specific TCRs were significantly higher than at day 0 and than in MenACWY recipients. Participants were mostly white British and included more females than males, and it was suggested by the authors that clonal diversity may have been underestimated. CD4 TCRs associated with the vaccine covered the entire spike protein, and the dominant responses were in regions 160-218 and 743-854.

Explained via the paper, the time point label denotes: about 28 days (+/-7) after the second vaccine dose. AZD1222 recipients whose second dose came at about 4 weeks and those whose second dose came at about 12 weeks were combined into one group, since spike-specific TCR depth and breadth did not differ between the two schedules. The vaccinee samples were drawn from two UK trials, COV001 and COV002, one of which was a single-blind randomized controlled phase 2/3 trial testing AZD1222 (ChAdOx1 nCoV-19) in healthy adults. For TCRbeta chain sequencing, PBMC samples from trial participants were taken at day 0 and at day 28 after the second dose. The CDR3 regions of human TCRbeta chains were subjected to immunosequencing. Concerning the study's data processing: Repertoire TCRs were checked for matches against a reference library of SARS-CoV-2-specific TCRs that had been generated using the MIRA antigen-specificity platform. Breadth was defined as the fraction of unique TCRs that were SARS-CoV-2-associated. Depth was defined as the fraction of total T cells that were SARS-CoV-2-associated. Using the MIRA data, each spike-specific TCR was mapped to the spike region that the TCR reacts to and placed in a CD4 or CD8 class. Log10-transformed breadth and depth values were compared by one-way ANOVA with Sidak's multiple comparisons tests. The table was pulled from immuneACCESS by TCRdb, which kept in-frame rearrangements only. Such tables lose some clones; where checked, under half of the loss comes from unresolved V genes, and the rest has no known cause. Clone size and V and J calls were adopted from that table, with D and trimming inferred from the DNA. The sample table holds approximately 45,000 clones, of which approximately 90% were seen once. The top ten constitute 25% of the sample.

This specimen was peripheral blood, taken 28 days after the second AZD1222 dose. The receptor was derived from an adult who received the AZD1222 COVID-19 vaccine. The chain joins TRBV9 to TRBJ1-3; the D gene is perhaps TRBD1, from 6 matching bases. The DNA reads as follows: TGTGCCAGCAGCGTAGAGGGGGATCCTGGAAACACCATATATTTT. It translates as CASSVEGDPGNTIYF.